Following are 31 T cell receptor beta chains from one sample sequenced in a study of T cell clonality in common variable immunodeficiency. The table came from immunoSEQ multiplex PCR; TCRdb's copy has only in-frame clones and leaves some out. Listed for the sample are 44,000 or so clones, none seen a single time. The sequenced sample consisted of peripheral blood mononuclear cells. The receptor source for this set is a person between 18 and 75 years old in good health.

Ten or more counts support this clone. Read data end 3 residues before the CDR3 end; the end is taken from the germline J gene. The V call is TRBV6-2 or TRBV6-3, the J call TRBJ1-5; 7 bases match TRBD1. Per the germline V gene, CDR1 is MNHEY and CDR2 is SVGEGT. CDR3 length equals 15 residues. V was clipped by 4 bases and J by 4 bases; unmatched bases: 7. CDR3 DNA, as far as it was read: TGTGCCAGCAGTTCCTGGACAGGAACAAATCAGCCC. This translates into CASSSWTGTNQP. The full CDR3 sequence reads CASSSWTGTNQPQHF.

This clone was detected ten times or more. The CDR3 end is not reached by the read, which stops 3 residues before it; the germline J gene fills it in. This sequence joins TRBV7-9 and TRBJ1-2, with D possibly TRBD1 on 6 matching bases. This CDR3 comprises 15 residues. Trimming took off 1 base at V and 4 bases at J, with 13 bases between the two ends. In germline, CDR1 is SEHNR, CDR2 FQNEAQ (reference sequence). CDR3 DNA (partial): TGTGCCAGCAGCTTAGAATTGGGGGCCGGCTATGGC. It specifies CASSLELGAGYG. The full CDR3 reads CASSLELGAGYGYTF.

This clone was seen ten or more times. The CDR3 is cut off 3 residues early in the read; its end comes from the germline J gene. The rearrangement links TRBV7-9 to TRBJ2-5; D ambiguous. The CDR3 has 13 residues. Germline CDR1 reads SEHNR; CDR2 reads FQNEAQ (reference sequence). V was shortened by 3 bases and J by 3 bases, with 8 bases between the two germline ends. The CDR3 bases that were read are TGTGCCAGCAGCTTCTACCTGGAAGAGACC. Protein: CASSFYLEET. In full, the CDR3 is CASSFYLEETQYF. Filled out from reference TRBV7-9 and TRBJ2-5, the complete variable domain reads DTGVSQNPRHKITKRGQNVTFRCDPISEHNRLYWYRQTLGQGPEFLTYFQNEAQLEKSRLLSDRFSAERPKGSFSTLEIQRTEQGDSAMYLCASSFYLEETQYFGPGTRLLVL.

This clone was seen repeatedly, ten times or more. The read gets to within 3 residues of the CDR3 end, and the germline J gene fills in the rest. This chain uses TRBV20-1 with TRBJ2-7, with 7 bases aligning to TRBD2. Trimming at V came to 0 bases and at J to 3 bases, leaving 8 bases not matched to a gene. Germline V gene sequence: CDR1 DFQATT, CDR2 SNEGSKA (reference sequence). The CDR3 covers 15 residues. The DNA read from the CDR3 is TGCAGTGCTAGAGACCAGACTAGCTCCCGCTACGAG. Protein sequence: CSARDQTSSRYE. The full CDR3 is CSARDQTSSRYEQYF.

This clone was observed at least ten times. The read terminates 3 residues before the CDR3 end, so the remaining end is supplied by the germline J gene. The V call is TRBV19, the J call TRBJ1-5; TRBD1 matches 7 bases. This CDR3 contains 15 residues. CDR1 LNHDA and CDR2 SQIVND come from the germline V gene (reference sequence). V dropped 6 bases and J dropped 2; count of bases not matched to a gene: 7. The CDR3 here is CASSLQDRGNQPQHF. Incomplete CDR3 DNA: TGTGCCAGTAGCCTACAAGACAGGGGCAATCAGCCC.

This clone was seen ten or more times. The read falls 3 residues short of the CDR3 end, and the missing part is taken from the germline J gene. The rearrangement joins TRBV28 to TRBJ1-2, with D maybe TRBD1 (5 bases). CDR3 length equals 11 residues. The germline gives CDR1 MDHEN, CDR2 SYDVKM. The CDR3 sequence: CASSYRSEYTF. The CDR3 bases that were read are TGTGCCAGCAGTTACAGGTCAGAG.

There are many counts of this clone. The read gets to within 3 residues of the CDR3 end, and the germline J gene fills in the rest. The chain couples TRBV20-1 to TRBJ2-5, with 9 nucleotides matching TRBD1. This CDR3 is built from 14 residues. Per germline, CDR1 DFQATT and CDR2 SNEGSKA (reference sequence). The V and J ends lost 6 bases and 4 bases, in that order; junction bases with no gene match: 9. The CDR3 DNA, read in part, is TGCAGTGCCGTCCCGGGACAGGGAAGAGAGACC. Translation: CSAVPGQGRET. The full CDR3 protein is CSAVPGQGRETQYF.

This clone was recorded at least ten times. The read ends 3 residues shy of where the CDR3 ends; the end is completed using the germline J gene. The chain uses TRBV5-8 and TRBJ1-5; 7 bases agree with TRBD1. The germline gives CDR1 SGHTS, CDR2 YDEGEE. The CDR3 runs 13 residues. V gave up 4 bases and J gave up 2 bases; unmatched junction bases: 0. CDR3 sequence reads: CASSTGGNQPQHF. The covered CDR3 bases are TGTGCCAGCAGCACAGGGGGCAATCAGCCC.

This clone was counted many times. The read is 3 residues too short to cover the CDR3 end, so that end is filled in from the germline J gene. The rearrangement uses TRBV9 and TRBJ2-7; 10 bases agree with TRBD1. V dropped 3 bases and J dropped 6; count of bases not matched to a gene: 3. Germline assignment: CDR1 SGDLS and CDR2 YYNGEE. This CDR3 is 13 amino acids long. This CDR3 reads CASSGGQGGEQYF. The covered CDR3 bases are TGTGCCAGCAGCGGCGGACAGGGGGGCGAG.

There are many counts of this clone. The CDR3 extends 3 residues past the end of the read, so its final part is completed from the germline J gene. This sequence joins TRBV5-1 and TRBJ1-2, with unresolved D. CDR1 SGHRS and CDR2 YFSETQ come from the germline V gene. The V and J ends lost 4 bases and 4 bases respectively, with 14 bases between them. This CDR3 region has 14 residues. Partial CDR3 DNA: TGCGCCAGCAGCCCTGAACATTCAGGCTATGGC. It is translated as CASSPEHSGYG. The complete CDR3 reads CASSPEHSGYGYTF.

This clone has ten or more counts. The CDR3 end lies 3 residues beyond the end of the read and is filled in from the germline J gene. The chain links TRBV14 to TRBJ2-2, with 7 bases matching TRBD1. The V and J ends lost 6 bases and 5 bases, in that order; junction bases with no gene match: 3. The CDR3 totals 13 residues. CDR1 is SGHDN, CDR2 FVKESK, per germline. This CDR3 reads CASRDRRTGELFF. The part of the CDR3 DNA that was read is TGTGCCAGCAGGGACAGGAGAACCGGGGAG.

This clone was observed at least ten times. The sequenced CDR3 bases are TGCAGTGCTAGAGATGTGGGGGCTAGAGGC. It is translated as CSARDVGARG. The full CDR3 reads CSARDVGARGYTF. This chain connects TRBV20-1 to TRBJ1-2; perhaps TRBD1 as D (6 bases). The sequence runs out 3 residues before the end of the CDR3; the remainder is reconstructed from the germline J gene. Germline V CDR1 and CDR2: DFQATT, SNEGSKA (reference sequence). The CDR3 contains 13 residues.

This clone was detected many times. The read ends 3 residues early relative to the CDR3; the germline J gene fills the gap. This chain joins TRBV3-1 (or the pseudogene TRBV3-2) and TRBJ2-5; D is uncertain. The CDR3 totals 12 residues. V lost 1 base and J lost 4, with 4 bases in between. Germline V CDR1 and CDR2: LGHDT, YNNKEL (reference sequence). The CDR3 bases that were read are TGTGCCAGCAGCCAAGCAGGAGAGACC. Translating gives CASSQAGET. The whole CDR3 protein reads CASSQAGETQYF.

This clone was detected many times. Sequencing ends 3 residues short of the CDR3 end; the germline J gene provides the rest. The chain carries TRBV12-5 and TRBJ1-1; 7 bases agree with TRBD1. This CDR3 is 14 amino acids long. Germline V gene sequence: CDR1 LGHNT, CDR2 FRNRAP. The V segment lost 6 bases and the J segment 0 bases; nucleotides outside the gene matches: 4. CDR3 in amino acids: CASGPGQVNTEAFF. CDR3 DNA, as far as it was read: TGTGCTAGTGGACCCGGACAGGTGAACACTGAA.

This clone was detected many times. The read stops 3 residues short of the end of the CDR3; the missing end is completed from the germline J gene. The chain joins TRBV5-3 to TRBJ1-5, with 7 bases fitting TRBD1. TRBV5-3 is assigned to the ORF class and has an uncertain function. Losses at the gene ends were 10 bases for V and 1 base for J; bases not matched to a gene: 2. This CDR3 has 12 amino acids. The CDR3 is CAPTGSNQPQHF. CDR3 DNA (partial): TGTGCCCCGACAGGGAGCAATCAGCCC.

This clone came up many times. The sequenced part of the CDR3 DNA is TGCAGTGCTACAGGTAGCGGGGGGGCCTTTTTTAGGACCAATGAG. It is translated as CSATGSGGAFFRTNE. The entire CDR3 reads CSATGSGGAFFRTNEQFF. The chain couples TRBV20-1 to TRBJ2-1, with TRBD2 matching 11 bases. The CDR3 is cut off 3 residues early in the read; its end comes from the germline J gene. The germline CDR1 and CDR2 sequences are DFQATT and SNEGSKA (reference sequence). V lost 4 bases to trimming and J lost 6 bases; unmatched junction nucleotides: 17. The CDR3 has 18 amino acids.

This clone was seen repeatedly, ten times or more. With the read ending 3 residues before the CDR3 end, the germline J gene is used to fill in that end. The chain uses TRBV5-1 and TRBJ1-5; the D gene is possibly TRBD1 (5 bases). From germline, CDR1 is SGHRS and CDR2 YFSETQ. Trimming pared 10 bases from V and 0 bases from J, leaving 14 bases between. The CDR3 is made up of 14 amino acids. CDR3: CAPPQGSSNQPQHF. The covered CDR3 bases are TGCGCCCCCCCCCAGGGTTCTAGCAATCAGCCC.

This clone was seen at least ten times. The CDR3 is cut off 3 residues early in the read; its end comes from the germline J gene. The J gene is TRBJ2-7, the V gene TRBV29-1; TRBD1 matches 9 bases. This CDR3 has 15 residues. J gave up 3 bases and V 0 bases, and 6 bases lay outside the gene matches. Germline CDR1 reads SQVTM; CDR2 reads ANQGSEA. CDR3 DNA (partial): TGCAGCGTTGAAGAGGGTGGGACAGGGAACTACGAG. It specifies CSVEEGGTGNYE. The entire CDR3 sequence reads CSVEEGGTGNYEQYF.

This clone was observed at least ten times. The DNA ends 3 residues before the CDR3 does, and the rest of the CDR3 is filled in from the germline J gene. V is TRBV19 and J is TRBJ2-3; the D gene is possibly TRBD1 (7 bases). Trimming pared 8 bases from V and 3 bases from J, leaving 12 bases between. Per the germline V gene, CDR1 is LNHDA and CDR2 is SQIVND (reference sequence). CDR3 length: 13 residues. The chain's CDR3 is CASAGGRTDTQYF. The CDR3 DNA, read in part, is TGTGCCAGTGCAGGGGGGAGGACAGATACG.

This clone has a count of ten or more. The CDR3 end lies 3 residues beyond the end of the read and is filled in from the germline J gene. The chain employs TRBV20-1 and TRBJ1-1; a weak D match, TRBD1 (5 bases). The CDR3 length is 17 residues. Germline V gene sequence: CDR1 DFQATT, CDR2 SNEGSKA (reference sequence). V shed 3 bases and J shed 0 bases, with 20 bases lying between them. The CDR3 region is CSASPRGTGVMNTEAFF. The CDR3 bases that were read are TGCAGTGCTAGCCCCCGGGGGACTGGAGTTATGAACACTGAA.

This clone was counted at least ten times. The sequenced fragment ends 3 residues before the CDR3 boundary, so the rest is inferred from the germline J gene. The chain couples TRBV7-3 to TRBJ2-5; 7 bases fit TRBD2. Germline V CDR1 and CDR2: SGHTA, FQGTGA. V lost 2 bases to trimming and J lost 5 bases; unmatched junction nucleotides: 8. This CDR3 is built from 15 residues. The CDR3 loop reads CASSLSGVGGETQYF. The CDR3 bases that were read are TGTGCCAGCAGCTTATCGGGTGTGGGGGGGGAGACC.

This clone was found many times. With the read ending 3 residues before the CDR3 end, the germline J gene is used to fill in that end. The gene calls are TRBV4-2 and TRBJ2-1; D gene ambiguous. V lost 1 base to trimming and J lost 5 bases, with 18 bases between them. CDR1 LGHNA and CDR2 YNFKEQ come from the germline V gene. This CDR3 is built from 17 residues. The covered CDR3 bases are TGTGCCAGCAGCCAAGTTAACTGGCCAGGAATTGACAATGAG. This translates into CASSQVNWPGIDNE. The full CDR3 sequence reads CASSQVNWPGIDNEQFF.

This clone was found many times. The read ends 3 residues early relative to the CDR3; the germline J gene fills the gap. The rearrangement joins TRBV6-1 to TRBJ1-2, with no clear D. The V end was cut by 4 bases, the J end by 6 bases, with 12 bases between. The germline V gene has CDR1 MNHNS and CDR2 SASEGT. CDR3 length: 13 amino acids. The CDR3 DNA, read in part, is TGTGCCAGCAGTGGCGGACTCCTCGATGGC. It specifies CASSGGLLDG. The entire CDR3 is CASSGGLLDGYTF.

This clone is labeled as medium-sized. The CDR3 end falls 3 residues outside the read, so it is completed with the germline J gene. Other DNA sequences from this sample encode an identical CDR3 as well. V is TRBV6-1 and J is TRBJ1-2; 8 positions match TRBD1. V lost 4 bases and J lost 4; bases outside the gene matches: 5. CDR1 is MNHNS and CDR2 is SASEGT in the germline V gene. The CDR3 has 14 amino acids. The part of the CDR3 DNA that was read is TGTGCCAGCAGTGCTACAGGGGGAGGCTATGGC. Its protein is CASSATGGGYG. In full, the CDR3 reads CASSATGGGYGYTF.

This clone was seen at least ten times. The sequence runs out 3 residues before the end of the CDR3; the remainder is reconstructed from the germline J gene. The V and J genes are TRBV11-2 and TRBJ1-1, with TRBD1 matching over 7 bases. Unmatched junction bases numbered 6, after V lost 5 bases and J lost 6 bases. This CDR3 contains 13 residues. Germline V gene lookup returns CDR1 SGHAT and CDR2 FQNNGV. The CDR3 loop reads CASSPRQGSEAFF. Partial CDR3 DNA: TGTGCCAGCAGCCCCAGACAGGGTTCTGAA.

This clone was seen at least ten times. The read gets to within 3 residues of the CDR3 end, and the germline J gene fills in the rest. The rearrangement joins TRBV2 to TRBJ1-1; 9 bases agree with TRBD1. There are 13 residues in the CDR3. Germline-derived CDR1 and CDR2 are SNHLY and FYNNEI. The V segment lost 6 bases and the J segment 4 bases; nucleotides outside the gene matches: 3. Here the CDR3 reads CASRKTGGTEAFF. Partial CDR3 DNA: TGTGCCAGCAGAAAGACAGGGGGCACTGAA.

This clone appeared many times. The read halts 3 residues ahead of the CDR3 end, with the missing end drawn from the germline J gene. The V gene is TRBV12-3 or TRBV12-4, the J gene TRBJ2-2; 9 bases are a match to TRBD1. CDR3 length: 15 residues. V gave up 4 bases and J gave up 5 bases; unmatched junction bases: 5. The CDR3: CASSSTGGATGELFF. Incomplete CDR3 DNA: TGTGCCAGCAGTTCCACAGGGGGCGCGACCGGGGAG.

This clone came up a few times. The read finishes 3 residues shy of the CDR3 end, and the germline J gene is used to complete it. The rearrangement uses TRBV11-3 and TRBJ1-1; D uncertain. Per germline, CDR1 SGHNT and CDR2 YENEEA. The CDR3 has 15 amino acids. V lost 1 base and J lost 0, with 9 bases in between. The CDR3 loop is CASSLGPPMNTEAFF. Partial CDR3 DNA: TGTGCCAGCAGCTTAGGGCCGCCGATGAACACTGAA.

This clone was recorded many times. The CDR3 is cut off 3 residues early in the read; its end comes from the germline J gene. The gene calls are TRBV11-2 and TRBJ2-7; D is ambiguous. The CDR3 spans 14 residues. Germline V gene lookup returns CDR1 SGHAT and CDR2 FQNNGV. V dropped 10 bases and J dropped 0 bases, with 16 bases sitting between them. The covered CDR3 bases are TGTGCCACTGCACCTCGCCTAGACTCCTACGAG. Translation: CATAPRLDSYE. The full CDR3 is CATAPRLDSYEQYF.

This clone was seen a few times. This clone may be a read error of a much larger clone one base away. The CDR3 end lies 3 residues beyond the end of the read and is filled in from the germline J gene. The chain couples TRBV20-1 to TRBJ2-7, with 9 bases aligning to TRBD2. V shed 5 bases, J shed 5 bases, and the junction held 13 bases outside the gene matches. The length of the CDR3 is 15 residues. The germline CDR1 and CDR2 sequences are DFQATT and SNEGSKA (reference sequence). Incomplete CDR3 DNA: TGCAGTGCTCGCGCGGGGGGGAGCTCCTACAACGAG. Its translation: CSARAGGSSYNE. The entire CDR3 is CSARAGGSSYNEQYF.

This clone appeared many times. The read comes to an end 3 residues before the CDR3 does, leaving the germline J gene to fill in the end. The rearrangement links TRBV19 to TRBJ2-7, with 8 positions matching TRBD1. The length of the CDR3 is 13 residues. J gave up 3 bases and V 5 bases, and 3 bases lay outside the gene matches. CDR1 is LNHDA and CDR2 is SQIVND in the germline V gene (reference sequence). CDR3: CASSATGVYEQYF. Partial CDR3 DNA: TGTGCCAGTAGTGCGACAGGGGTCTACGAG.